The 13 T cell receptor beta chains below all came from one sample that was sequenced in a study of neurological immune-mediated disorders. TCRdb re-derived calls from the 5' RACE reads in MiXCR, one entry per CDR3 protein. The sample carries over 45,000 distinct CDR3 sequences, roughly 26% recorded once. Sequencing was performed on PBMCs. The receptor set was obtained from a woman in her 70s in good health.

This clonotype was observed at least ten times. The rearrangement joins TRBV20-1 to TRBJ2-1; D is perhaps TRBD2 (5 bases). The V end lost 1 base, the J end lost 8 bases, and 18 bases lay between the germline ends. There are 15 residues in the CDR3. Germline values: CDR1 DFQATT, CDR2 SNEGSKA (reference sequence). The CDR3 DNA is TGCAGTGCTAGAGGCGGAGACTACCTTTGGGATGAGCAGTTCTTC. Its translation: CSARGGDYLWDEQFF.

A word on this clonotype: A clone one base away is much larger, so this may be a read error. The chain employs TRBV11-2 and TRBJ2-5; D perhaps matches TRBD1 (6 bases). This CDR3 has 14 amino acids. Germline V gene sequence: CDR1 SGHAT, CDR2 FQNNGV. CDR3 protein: CVSSLIQGSETQYF. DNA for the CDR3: TGTGTCAGCAGCCTTATACAGGGTTCCGAGACCCAGTACTTC.

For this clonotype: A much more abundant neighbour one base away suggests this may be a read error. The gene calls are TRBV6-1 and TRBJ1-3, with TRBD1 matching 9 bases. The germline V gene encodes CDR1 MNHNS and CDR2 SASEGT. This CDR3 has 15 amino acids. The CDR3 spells CTSSEWTGVGNTIYF. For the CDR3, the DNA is TGTACCAGCAGTGAATGGACAGGGGTCGGGAACACCATATATTTT.

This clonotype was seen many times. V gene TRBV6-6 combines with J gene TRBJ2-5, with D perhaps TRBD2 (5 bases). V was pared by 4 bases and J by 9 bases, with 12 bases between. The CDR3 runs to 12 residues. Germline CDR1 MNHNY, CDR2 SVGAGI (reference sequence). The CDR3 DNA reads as TGTGCCAGCAGTTCCCTGGGAGAATCCCAGTACTTC. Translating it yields CASSSLGESQYF.

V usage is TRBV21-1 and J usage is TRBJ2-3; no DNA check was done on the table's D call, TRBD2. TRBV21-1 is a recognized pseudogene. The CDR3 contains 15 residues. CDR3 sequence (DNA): TGTGCCAGCAGCAAAGGGGAGATCTCAATTTGTACGCAGTATTTT. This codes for CASSKGEISICTQYF.

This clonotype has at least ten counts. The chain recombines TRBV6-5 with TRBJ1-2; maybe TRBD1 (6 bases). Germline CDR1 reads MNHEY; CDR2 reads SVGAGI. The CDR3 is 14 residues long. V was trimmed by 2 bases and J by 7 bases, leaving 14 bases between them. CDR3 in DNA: TGTGCCAGCAGTTACAGACGGGGGCGCGTTGGCTACACCTTC. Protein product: CASSYRRGRVGYTF.

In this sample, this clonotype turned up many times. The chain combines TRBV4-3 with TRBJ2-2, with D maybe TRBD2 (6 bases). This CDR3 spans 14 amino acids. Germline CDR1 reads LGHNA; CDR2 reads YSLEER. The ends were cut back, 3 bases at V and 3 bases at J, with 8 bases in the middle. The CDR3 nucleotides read TGCGCCAGCAGCCAGGAGGGTCACACCGGGGAGCTGTTTTTT. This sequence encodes CASSQEGHTGELFF.

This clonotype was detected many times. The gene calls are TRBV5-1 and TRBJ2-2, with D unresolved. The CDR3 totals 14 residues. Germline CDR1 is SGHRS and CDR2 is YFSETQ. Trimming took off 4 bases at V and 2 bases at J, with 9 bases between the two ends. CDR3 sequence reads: CASSQTVNTGELFF. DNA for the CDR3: TGCGCCAGCAGCCAGACGGTAAACACCGGGGAGCTGTTTTTT.

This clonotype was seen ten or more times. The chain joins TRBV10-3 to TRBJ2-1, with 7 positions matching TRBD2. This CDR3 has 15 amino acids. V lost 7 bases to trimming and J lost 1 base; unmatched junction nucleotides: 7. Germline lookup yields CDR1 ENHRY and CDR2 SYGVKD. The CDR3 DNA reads TGTGCCATCACCCGGACTAGTTCTTCCTACAATGAGCAGTTCTTC. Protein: CAITRTSSSYNEQFF.

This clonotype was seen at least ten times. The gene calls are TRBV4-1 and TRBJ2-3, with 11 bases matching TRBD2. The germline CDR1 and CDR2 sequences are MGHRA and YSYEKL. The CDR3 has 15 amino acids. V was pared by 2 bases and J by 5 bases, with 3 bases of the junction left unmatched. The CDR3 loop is CASSQLAGGQDTQYF. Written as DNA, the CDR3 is TGCGCCAGCAGCCAATTAGCGGGAGGGCAAGATACGCAGTATTTT.

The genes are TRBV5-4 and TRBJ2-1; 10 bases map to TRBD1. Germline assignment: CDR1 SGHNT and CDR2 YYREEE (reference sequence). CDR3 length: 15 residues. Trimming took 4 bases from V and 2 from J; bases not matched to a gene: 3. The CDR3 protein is CASSRTGGPYNEQFF. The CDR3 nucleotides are TGTGCCAGCAGCCGGACAGGGGGGCCCTACAATGAGCAGTTCTTC.

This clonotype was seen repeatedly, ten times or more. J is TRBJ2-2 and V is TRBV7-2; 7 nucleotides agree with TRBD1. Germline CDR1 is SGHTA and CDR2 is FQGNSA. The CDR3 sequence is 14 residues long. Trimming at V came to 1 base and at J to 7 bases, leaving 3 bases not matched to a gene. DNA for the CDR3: TGTGCCAGCAGCTTAGAAGGGGGCGGCGGGGAGCTGTTTTTT. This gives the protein CASSLEGGGGELFF.

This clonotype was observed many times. In DNA, the CDR3 is TGCAGCGTTGGACGGGGGGCACTAGCGGGATACAATGAGCAGTTCTTC. Amino acid sequence: CSVGRGALAGYNEQFF. This chain connects TRBV29-1 to TRBJ2-1, with TRBD2 matching 10 bases. The V gene's germline CDR1 is SQVTM and CDR2 ANQGSEA. The CDR3 is 16 residues long. The V and J ends lost 4 bases and 4 bases, in that order; junction bases with no gene match: 10.